The rows below give T cell receptor beta chains drawn from one sample of a study of OX40 agonist ivuxolimab in advanced cancers. Sequencing was performed with immunoSEQ multiplex PCR; in TCRdb, only in-frame clones are kept and a portion is missing. The table includes more than 35,000 clones, approximately 90% detected once. The sequencing here drew on CD4+ or CD8+ T cells sorted from blood, taken in a trial of the OX40 agonist ivuxolimab. The source of these receptors is an adult with an advanced solid tumor such as melanoma, head and neck, liver or kidney cancer. Each CDR3 is given with its conserved first and last residue. A D gene is named only where the DNA matches it firmly. Some rows mark clone size as missing; the rest say once, few, many or name a class of expanded clone.

size	J	V	D	CDR3	DNA
.	TRBJ1-5	TRBV7-9	.	CASSMGGNQPQHF	TGTGCCAGCAGCATGGGAGGTAATCAGCCCCAGCATTTT
once	TRBJ2-1	TRBV28	TRBD2	CASSSTPGLAYNEQFF	TGTGCCAGCAGTTCCACCCCGGGACTAGCCTACAATGAGCAGTTCTTC
.	TRBJ2-3	TRBV5-1	TRBD2	CASGGWAAGATDTQYF	TGCGCCAGCGGGGGCTGGGCAGCGGGGGCCACAGATACGCAGTATTTT
.	TRBJ1-6	TRBV18	TRBD1	CASSPAYAGGDSPLHF	TGTGCCAGCTCACCAGCGTACGCAGGGGGCGATTCACCCCTCCACTTT
.	TRBJ1-2	TRBV5-4	TRBD1	CASSPETGSYGYTF	TGTGCCAGCAGCCCCGAGACAGGGAGCTATGGCTACACCTTC
.	TRBJ2-3	TRBV18	.	CASSPLRGGGMTDTQYF	TGTGCCAGCTCACCCCTACGTGGAGGCGGAATGACAGATACGCAGTATTTT
.	TRBJ1-2	TRBV10-3	.	CATQDSNYGYTF	TGTGCCACACAGGACAGTAACTATGGCTACACCTTC
once	TRBJ1-3	TRBV5-1	.	CASSLDGEGNTIYF	TGCGCCAGCAGCTTGGATGGGGAGGGAAACACCATATATTTT
.	TRBJ2-5	TRBV4-1	.	CASSPIGLNQETQYF	TGCGCCAGCAGCCCTATAGGGCTGAACCAAGAGACCCAGTACTTC
.	TRBJ1-1	TRBV7-8	.	CASSFNREAFF	TGTGCCAGCAGCTTTAACCGAGAAGCTTTCTTT
.	TRBJ1-4	TRBV6-1	.	CAIRGGDEKLFF	TGTGCCATACGCGGGGGCGATGAAAAACTGTTTTTT
.	TRBJ2-5	TRBV5-8	.	CASSLALVGPETQYF	TGTGCCAGCAGCTTGGCGCTAGTGGGGCCAGAGACCCAGTACTTC
.	TRBJ1-1	TRBV4-2	.	CASSPGDSGATEAFF	TGTGCCAGCAGCCCAGGGGATTCCGGGGCCACTGAAGCTTTCTTT
.	TRBJ1-2	TRBV28	.	CAGQRGDYGYTF	TGTGCCGGACAAAGGGGGGACTATGGCTACACCTTC
.	TRBJ1-2	TRBV2	.	CASSGGPTGLSGSGYTF	TGTGCCAGCAGTGGAGGCCCGACAGGCCTCTCAGGCTCTGGCTACACCTTC